Below, 13 T cell receptor beta chains from the same sample are listed, as sequenced in a study of blood T cell repertoires in COVID-19. Here immunoSEQ multiplex PCR was the method, and the copy in TCRdb shows in-frame clones only, minus some. The sample has fewer than 200,000 clones, 81% seen once; the top ten hold 11%. Sequencing used peripheral blood. The receptors originated from a woman aged 40 to 50 with COVID-19, enrolled during active disease.

The chain is built from TRBV6-6 and TRBJ1-2, with 9 nucleotides matching TRBD1. V trimming: 5 bases; J trimming: 4 bases; junction bases outside the gene matches: 8. Germline-derived CDR1 and CDR2 are MNHNY and SVGAGI (reference sequence). This CDR3 is built from 15 residues. The CDR3 DNA reads TGTGCCAGCAGTAACAACAGGGGGCAAGGCTATGGCTACACCTTC. Its translation is CASSNNRGQGYGYTF.

This chain links TRBV28 with TRBJ1-6, with D perhaps TRBD1 (6 bases). V gave up 5 bases and J gave up 6 bases, with 14 bases separating them. Germline V gene sequence: CDR1 MDHEN, CDR2 SYDVKM. The CDR3 contains 15 residues. The DNA of the CDR3 is TGTGCCAGCAGTCCCCGGGGACAAATTAATTCACCCCTCCACTTT. Protein: CASSPRGQINSPLHF.

The chain's CDR3 is CASSLGGQGANSPLHF. The CDR3, as DNA: TGTGCCAGCAGCTTAGGTGGGCAGGGGGCAAATTCACCCCTCCACTTT. This sequence joins TRBV7-6 and TRBJ1-6, with 8 nucleotides matching TRBD1. Germline V gene sequence: CDR1 SGHVS, CDR2 FNYEAQ. J lost 7 bases, V lost 1 base, and 6 bases had no gene match. This CDR3 is 16 amino acids long.

V gene TRBV3-1 (or the pseudogene TRBV3-2) combines with J gene TRBJ1-3; D remains ambiguous. The V gene lost 1 base and the J gene lost 5 bases, with 6 bases spanning the gap. The germline gives CDR1 LGHDT, CDR2 YNNKEL (reference sequence). The CDR3 loop spans 13 amino acids. This chain's CDR3 is CASSQVGRNTIYF. In DNA form, the CDR3 reads TGTGCCAGCAGCCAAGTCGGGAGAAACACCATATATTTT.

This sequence joins TRBV2 and TRBJ1-1; weak D call: TRBD1 (6 bases). This CDR3 contains 15 residues. Germline loops: CDR1 SNHLY, CDR2 FYNNEI. The V end was cut by 6 bases, the J end by 5 bases, with 19 bases between. The CDR3 DNA sequence: TGTGCCAGCAGCCCTTTACAGGGACCATGGACTGAAGCTTTCTTT. The encoded protein is CASSPLQGPWTEAFF.

The chain is built from TRBV7-6 and TRBJ1-3, with 8 bases matching TRBD1. CDR1 is SGHVS, CDR2 FNYEAQ, per germline. J lost 8 bases, V lost 0 bases, and 3 bases had no gene match. CDR3 length equals 14 residues. The CDR3 loop reads CASSLAQGDYTIYF. The CDR3 DNA follows: TGTGCCAGCAGCTTAGCACAGGGGGATTACACCATATATTTT.

This chain joins TRBV5-1 and TRBJ2-3; D might be TRBD1 (6 bases). Germline values: CDR1 SGHRS, CDR2 YFSETQ. This CDR3 comprises 16 residues. V was shortened by 4 bases and J by 4 bases, with 19 bases between the two germline ends. DNA for the CDR3: TGCGCCAGCAGCCCTATTAGGGGGAGTGGCGCAGATACGCAGTATTTT. It codes for CASSPIRGSGADTQYF.

The J gene is TRBJ2-1, the V gene TRBV27; no clear D gene. Per the germline V gene, CDR1 is MNHEY and CDR2 is SMNVEV (reference sequence). V lost 3 bases to trimming and J lost 5 bases, with 8 bases between them. The CDR3 runs 13 residues. CDR3 sequence (DNA): TGTGCCAGCAGTTTTGGGCCCGACAATGAGCAGTTCTTC. Translating gives CASSFGPDNEQFF.

This chain's CDR3 is CASSPIGVAQETQYF. CDR3 sequence (DNA): TGCGCCAGCAGCCCCATCGGGGTAGCGCAAGAGACCCAGTACTTC. The rearrangement links TRBV5-1 to TRBJ2-5; TRBD2 might be the D (5 bases). The CDR3 has 15 residues. The V end was cut by 4 bases, the J end by 2 bases, with 15 bases between. Germline V lookup: CDR1 SGHRS, CDR2 YFSETQ.

A few counts support this clone. The genes are TRBV2 and TRBJ1-1; the D gene is possibly TRBD1 (5 bases). V was shortened by 3 bases and J by 1 base, with 9 bases between the two germline ends. The CDR3 sequence is 14 residues long. Germline-derived CDR1 and CDR2 are SNHLY and FYNNEI. In DNA, the CDR3 is TGTGCCAGCAGTGACGCGACAGCGAACACTGAAGCTTTCTTT. It yields the protein CASSDATANTEAFF.

The chain uses TRBV19 and TRBJ2-6; unclear D gene. Germline lookup yields CDR1 LNHDA and CDR2 SQIVND (reference sequence). The CDR3 contains 16 residues. V was cut by 6 bases and J by 0 bases, with 12 bases left in between. CDR3 sequence: CASRFGGSSGANVLTF. In DNA, the CDR3 is TGTGCCAGTAGGTTTGGCGGATCCTCTGGGGCCAACGTCCTGACTTTC.

V and J are TRBV28 and TRBJ2-7, with 9 bases matching TRBD2. The CDR3 runs to 14 residues. CDR1 and CDR2 (germline): MDHEN, SYDVKM. The ends lost 5 bases at V and 5 bases at J; junction bases unmatched: 7. The CDR3 spells CASSGAGGHHEQYF. CDR3 coding DNA: TGTGCCAGCAGTGGGGCGGGGGGGCACCACGAGCAGTACTTC.

The chain is built from TRBV2 and TRBJ2-7; 10 bases are shared with TRBD2. CDR1 SNHLY and CDR2 FYNNEI come from the germline V gene. The CDR3 covers 19 residues. The trim removed 0 bases at V and 7 bases at J, leaving 18 bases unmatched. CDR3 DNA sequence: TGTGCCAGCAGTGAAGCGCTTCGTAGGTTTTCGGGACTAGCGCGTGAGCAGTACTTC. This translates into CASSEALRRFSGLAREQYF.